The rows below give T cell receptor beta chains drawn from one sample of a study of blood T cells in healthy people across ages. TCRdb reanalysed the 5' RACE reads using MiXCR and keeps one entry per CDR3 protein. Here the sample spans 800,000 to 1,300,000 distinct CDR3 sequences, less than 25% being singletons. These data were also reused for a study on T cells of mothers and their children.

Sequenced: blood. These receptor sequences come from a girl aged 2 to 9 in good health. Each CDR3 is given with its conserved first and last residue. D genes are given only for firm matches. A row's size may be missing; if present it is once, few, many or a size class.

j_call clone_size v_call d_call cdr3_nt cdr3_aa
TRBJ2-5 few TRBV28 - TGTGCCAGCCGCGGGAAGGAACGGGAGACCCAGTACTTC CASRGKERETQYF
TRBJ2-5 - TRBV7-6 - TGTGCCAGCAAGCGGGAGACCCAGTACTTC CASKRETQYF
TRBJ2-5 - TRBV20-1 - TGCAGTGCCTCTATAGCCGGGAGCGAGACCCAGTACTTC CSASIAGSETQYF
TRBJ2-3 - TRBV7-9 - TGTGCCAGCACCAACAGGGTCGATCATAGCACAGATACGCAGTATTTT CASTNRVDHSTDTQYF
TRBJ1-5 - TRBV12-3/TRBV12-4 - TGTGCCAGCAGTTTACAGGGGACGTCGCAGCCCCAGCATTTT CASSLQGTSQPQHF
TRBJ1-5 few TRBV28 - TGTGCCAGCAGTTTCTACACCCAGCCCCAGCATTTT CASSFYTQPQHF
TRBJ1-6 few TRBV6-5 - TGTGCCAGCAGTTACCGTAGAGCTCTTCGGGTTGATAATTCACCCCTCCACTTT CASSYRRALRVDNSPLHF
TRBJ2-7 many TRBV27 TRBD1 TGTGCCAGCGGACAGGGCTCCTACGAGCAGTACTTC CASGQGSYEQYF
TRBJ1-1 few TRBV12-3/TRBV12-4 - TGTGCCAGCAGCACAATCCATCGAGCTTTCTTT CASSTIHRAFF
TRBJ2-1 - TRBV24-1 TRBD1 TGTGCCACCGCCGGGACAGGCTCTTACAATGAGCAGTTCTTC CATAGTGSYNEQFF
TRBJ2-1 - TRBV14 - TGTGCCAGCAGCCTGACCAAGACCGTGCCTAGCTCCTACAATGAGCAGTTCTTC CASSLTKTVPSSYNEQFF
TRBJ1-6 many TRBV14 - TGTGCCAGCAGCCAGACATCCAATTCACCCCTCCACTTT CASSQTSNSPLHF
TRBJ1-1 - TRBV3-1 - TGTGCCAGCAGCCAAGCGCAAACGACCGGGACTTTCTTT CASSQAQTTGTFF
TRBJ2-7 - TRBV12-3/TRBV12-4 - TGTGCCAGCAGGACCGGGACAAGGGCCTCCGAGCAGTACTTC CASRTGTRASEQYF
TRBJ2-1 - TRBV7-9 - TGTGCCAGCAGCCCCCCGCGGGGTACCTACAATGAGCAGTTCTTC CASSPPRGTYNEQFF
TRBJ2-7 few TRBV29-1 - TGCAGCGTTCCCGGGACCGAGACCTACGAGCAGTACTTC CSVPGTETYEQYF
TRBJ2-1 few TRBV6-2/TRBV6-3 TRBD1 TGTGCCAGCAGTTACGCCCGACAGGGCGGCTACTACAATGAGCAGTTCTTC CASSYARQGGYYNEQFF
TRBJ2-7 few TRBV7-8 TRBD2 TGTGCCAGCTGCATGGGAACCGGACTAGCAGACGAGCAGTACTTC CASCMGTGLADEQYF
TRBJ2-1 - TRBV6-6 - TGTGCCAGCAGTTACGGGGCCGATTACAATGAGCAGTTCTTC CASSYGADYNEQFF
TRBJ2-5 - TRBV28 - TGTGCCAGCAGTTCGCCGGAGAGCCAGTACTTC CASSSPESQYF
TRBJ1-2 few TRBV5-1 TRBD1 TGCGCCAGCACCTGGACAGGGGGCAGCGTAAGCTATGGCTACACCTTC CASTWTGGSVSYGYTF
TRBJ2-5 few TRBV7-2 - TGTGCCAGCAGCTTTAAACCGTATATGGGGGAGACCCAGTACTTC CASSFKPYMGETQYF
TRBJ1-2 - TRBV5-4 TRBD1 TGTGCCAGCAGCACTCGGGACAGGGGCTATGGCTACACCTTC CASSTRDRGYGYTF
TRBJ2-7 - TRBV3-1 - TGTGCCAGCAGCCCGGGACCCTCTAAGCCCTACGAGCAGTACTTC CASSPGPSKPYEQYF
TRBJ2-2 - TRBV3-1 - TGTGCCAGCAGCGTCGCCGATACAGTCGGGGAGCTGTTTTTT CASSVADTVGELFF
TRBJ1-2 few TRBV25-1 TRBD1 TGTGCCAGCAGTGATTCCGGGACAGGACGTGAAGGCTACACCTTC CASSDSGTGREGYTF
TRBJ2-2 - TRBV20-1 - TGCAGTGCCGTCTCCAACACCGGGGAGCTGTTTTTT CSAVSNTGELFF
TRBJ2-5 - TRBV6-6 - TGTGCCAGCAACCTACGGGACCCAGAGACCCAGTACTTC CASNLRDPETQYF
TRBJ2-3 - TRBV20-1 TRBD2 TGCAGTGCTAGGACTAGCGGGAGGTGGGGAGATACGCAGTATTTT CSARTSGRWGDTQYF
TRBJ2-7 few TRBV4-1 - TGCGCCAGCAGCCAAGCGACAGACGGGGGCTACGAGCAGTACTTC CASSQATDGGYEQYF
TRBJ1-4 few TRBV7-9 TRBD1 TGTGCCAGCAGCTTCCGACAGGGCTGGGGTGAAAAACTGTTTTTT CASSFRQGWGEKLFF
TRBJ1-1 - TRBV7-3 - TGTGCCAGTATTAGCCGGAACACTGAAGCTTTCTTT CASISRNTEAFF
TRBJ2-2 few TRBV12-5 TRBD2 TGTGCTAGTGGTTTCGGACTAGCAGACACCGGGGAGCTGTTTTTT CASGFGLADTGELFF
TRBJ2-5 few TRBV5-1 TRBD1 TGCGCCAGCAGCTTTAGTGGGACAGGGGATGAGACCCAGTACTTC CASSFSGTGDETQYF
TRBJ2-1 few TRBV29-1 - TGCAGCGCCTGGTGGAAGGGCCCTAGTGAGCAGTTCTTC CSAWWKGPSEQFF
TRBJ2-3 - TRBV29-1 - TGCAGCGTCGGAGGACGGGCCCAACAGATGAGGGATACGCAGTATTTT CSVGGRAQQMRDTQYF
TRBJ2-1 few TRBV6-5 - TGTGCCAGCAGTTTCGAGGGAGGTGAGCAGTTCTTC CASSFEGGEQFF
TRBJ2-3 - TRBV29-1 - TGCAGCGTCCGGGAAGCCACAGATACGCAGTATTTT CSVREATDTQYF
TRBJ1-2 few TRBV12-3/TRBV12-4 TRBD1 TGTGCCAGCAGTTTCGGGACAGACTACACCTTC CASSFGTDYTF
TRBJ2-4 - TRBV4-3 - TGCGCCAGCAGCCAAGATCGAACAGGCAAAAACATTCAGTACTTC CASSQDRTGKNIQYF
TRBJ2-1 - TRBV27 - TGTGCCAGCAGTTTAGGGGCGGGACCCAATGAGCAGTTCTTC CASSLGAGPNEQFF
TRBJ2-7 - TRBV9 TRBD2 TGTGCCAGCAGCCTTAGCCCGACTAGCGGGGGTAGATACTACGAGCAGTACTTC CASSLSPTSGGRYYEQYF
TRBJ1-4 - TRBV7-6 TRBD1 TGTGCCAGCAGCGCGACAGGGGCCGCGGCAACTAATGAAAAACTGTTTTTT CASSATGAAATNEKLFF
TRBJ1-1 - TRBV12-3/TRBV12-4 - TGTGCCAGCACCCCCGGACCGAACACTGAAGCCTTCTTT CASTPGPNTEAFF
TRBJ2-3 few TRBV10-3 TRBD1 TGTGCCATTACTACCGGGACAGGCACGGATACGCAGTATTTT CAITTGTGTDTQYF
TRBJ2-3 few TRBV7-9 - TGTGCCAGCAGCTTAAATCTTGCGTGGGCGGTTGCCACAGATACGCAGTATTTT CASSLNLAWAVATDTQYF
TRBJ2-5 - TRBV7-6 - TGTGCCAGCAGCTGGAGTCAGTTGGGGCAAGAGACCCAGTACTTC CASSWSQLGQETQYF
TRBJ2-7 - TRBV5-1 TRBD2 TGCGCCAGCAGCTTGGGATGGGGGGGCTCCTACGAGCAGTACTTC CASSLGWGGSYEQYF
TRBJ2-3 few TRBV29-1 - TGCAGCGTTGCCCCCGGGAGCACAGATACGCAGTATTTT CSVAPGSTDTQYF
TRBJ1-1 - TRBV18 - TGTGCCAGCTCACCCATGGGTCGGGACACTTTCGGAGCTTTCTTT CASSPMGRDTFGAFF
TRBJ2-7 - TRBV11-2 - TGTGCCAGCAGGTCTGACGGAGTAAAGCCGCACGAGCAGTACTTC CASRSDGVKPHEQYF
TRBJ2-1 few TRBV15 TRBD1 TGTGCCACCAGCAGAGCCGGTGGGACAGGCCGAAATGAGCAGTTCTTC CATSRAGGTGRNEQFF